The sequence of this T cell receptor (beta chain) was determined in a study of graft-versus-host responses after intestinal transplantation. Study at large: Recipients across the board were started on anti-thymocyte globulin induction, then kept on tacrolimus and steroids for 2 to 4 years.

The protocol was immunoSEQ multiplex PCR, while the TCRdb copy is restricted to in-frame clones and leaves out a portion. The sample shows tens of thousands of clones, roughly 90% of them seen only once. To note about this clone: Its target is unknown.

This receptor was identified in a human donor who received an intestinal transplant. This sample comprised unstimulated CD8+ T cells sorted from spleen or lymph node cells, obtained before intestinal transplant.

The CDR3 nucleotides are TGTGCCAGTAGTCTAGCGGGAGCACAGTTCTTC. This translates into CASSLAGAQFF. This rearrangement joins TRBV19 to TRBJ2-1; 10 positions match TRBD2. The CDR3 is 11 amino acids. The germline CDR1 and CDR2 sequences are LNHDA and SQIVND (reference sequence). The J segment lost 13 bases and the V segment lost 5 bases, leaving 2 bases of the junction unmatched.